The 2 T cell receptor beta chains below come from one sample, sequenced in a study of cytomegalovirus exposure and HLA in healthy donors. Assay: immunoSEQ multiplex PCR; the TCRdb copy retains only in-frame clones and omits some. The sample includes roughly 60,000 clones, about 92% seen only once; the top ten take about 1.2%. Sequenced: PBMCs. The source is a woman aged 18-29 years in good health and CMV-seronegative.

This clone turned up a few times. The CDR3 DNA reads TGTGCCTGGAGTGCCCTCGGACTAGCAATGAATGAGCAGTTCTTC. Its translation is CAWSALGLAMNEQFF. The chain joins TRBV30 to TRBJ2-1, with 8 bases lining up with TRBD2. The V gene end was trimmed by 1 base and the J gene end by 7 bases; junction bases not matched to a gene: 9. The germline CDR1 and CDR2 sequences are GTSNPN and SVGIG (reference sequence). There are 15 residues in the CDR3.

The chain couples TRBV4-2 to TRBJ1-5; TRBD1 matches 8 bases. The germline gives CDR1 LGHNA, CDR2 YNFKEQ. The J segment lost 7 bases and the V segment lost 0 bases, leaving 8 bases of the junction unmatched. The CDR3 consists of 16 residues. CDR3 sequence: CASSQEWGQAGQPQHF. The CDR3 DNA reads as TGTGCCAGCAGCCAAGAGTGGGGACAGGCGGGCCAGCCCCAGCATTTT.